The 10 T cell receptor beta chains below all came from one sample that was sequenced in a study of T cell repertoires and HLA-DP antigens. Repertoires were generated with immunoSEQ multiplex PCR, while TCRdb's copy carries only in-frame clones and drops some. The table has about 73,000 clones, around 77% seen once; the top ten hold roughly 1.6%. Their antigens remain unidentified. The sequencing sample was made of CD4+ T cells from PBMCs. All receptors come from a man in his sixties in good health and CMV-seronegative.

The J gene is TRBJ1-4, the V gene TRBV2; 9 nucleotides align to TRBD1. Unmatched junction bases numbered 5, after V lost 9 bases and J lost 6 bases. The CDR3 contains 13 residues. In germline, CDR1 is SNHLY, CDR2 FYNNEI. CDR3 sequence: CASNRGRDEKLFF. The DNA of the CDR3 is TGTGCCAGTAACAGGGGGCGGGATGAAAAACTGTTTTTT. Full variable domain (remainder filled in from reference TRBV2 and TRBJ1-4): EPEVTQTPSHQVTQMGQEVILRCVPISNHLYFYWYRQILGQKVEFLVSFYNNEISEKSEIFDDQFSVERPDGSNFTLKIRSTKLEDSAMYFCASNRGRDEKLFFGSGTQLSVL.

The V call is TRBV6-4, the J call TRBJ2-1; 11 nucleotides align to TRBD2. Looked up from germline, CDR1 is MRHNA and CDR2 is SNTAGT. The CDR3 totals 15 residues. Trimming removed 7 bases from V and 5 bases from J; junction bases left unmatched: 7. The CDR3 spells CASTKLAGGDNEQFF. The CDR3 bases are TGTGCCAGCACCAAATTAGCGGGAGGGGACAATGAGCAGTTCTTC.

CDR3 coding DNA: TGTGCCAGCAGCTCCCTGGGGGGGCAGTATGAAAAACTGTTTTTT. This codes for CASSSLGGQYEKLFF. The V and J genes are TRBV9 and TRBJ1-4, with D possibly TRBD1 on 6 matching bases. The V and J ends lost 4 bases and 6 bases respectively, with 16 bases between them. The germline gives CDR1 SGDLS, CDR2 YYNGEE. CDR3 length equals 15 residues. Using reference TRBV9 and TRBJ1-4 for the parts outside the CDR3, the full variable domain is DSGVTQTPKHLITATGQRVTLRCSPRSGDLSVYWYQQSLDQGLQFLIQYYNGEERAKGNILERFSAQQFPDLHSELNLSSLELGDSALYFCASSSLGGQYEKLFFGSGTQLSVL.

The rearrangement uses TRBV6-1 and TRBJ2-7, with D hard to call. This CDR3 has 13 amino acids. V lost 1 base to trimming and J lost 3 bases, with 7 bases between them. Germline CDR1 MNHNS, CDR2 SASEGT. The CDR3, as DNA: TGTGCCAGCAGTGAAGGGGCATTCTACGAGCAGTACGTC. As protein: CASSEGAFYEQYV.

This chain joins TRBV29-1 and TRBJ2-1, with 10 bases identical to TRBD2. This CDR3 is 15 amino acids long. CDR1 is SQVTM and CDR2 is ANQGSEA in the germline V gene. Losses at the gene ends were 5 bases for V and 0 bases for J; bases not matched to a gene: 4. Written as DNA, the CDR3 is TGCAGCGTTTTCGGACTAGCGGACTCCTACAATGAGCAGTTCTTC. As protein: CSVFGLADSYNEQFF.

The V gene is TRBV6-6, the J gene TRBJ1-1; tentatively, D is TRBD1 (5 bases). Per the germline V gene, CDR1 is MNHNY and CDR2 is SVGAGI (reference sequence). The CDR3 spans 13 residues. V shed 2 bases and J shed 11 bases, with 15 bases lying between them. The CDR3 region is CASSYTGAGDAFF. For the CDR3, the DNA is TGTGCCAGCAGTTACACTGGAGCTGGGGACGCTTTCTTT.

The chain employs TRBV7-2 and TRBJ2-2, with D perhaps matching TRBD2 (6 bases). Germline assignment: CDR1 SGHTA and CDR2 FQGNSA. The CDR3 has 18 residues. The V end lost 5 bases, the J end lost 1 base, and 20 bases lay between the germline ends. CDR3 DNA sequence: TGTGCCAGCAGCCATCCGGGGGTGGGTCCAGGGAACACCGGGGAGCTGTTTTTT. It translates to CASSHPGVGPGNTGELFF.

The chain uses TRBV5-1 and TRBJ1-5; D unclear. Germline assignment: CDR1 SGHRS and CDR2 YFSETQ. Trimming took off 0 bases at V and 2 bases at J, with 6 bases between the two ends. This CDR3 has 14 amino acids. The CDR3 coding sequence is TGCGCCAGCAGCTTGGAGGGTGGCAATCAGCCCCAGCATTTT. This gives the protein CASSLEGGNQPQHF.

This rearrangement joins TRBV7-2 to TRBJ1-4; 11 nucleotides agree with TRBD1. The germline gives CDR1 SGHTA, CDR2 FQGNSA. With 5 bases clipped from V and 8 bases from J, the junction kept 7 bases outside the gene matches. CDR3 size: 15 residues. The CDR3 region has the DNA TGTGCCAGCAGCGAAGGACAGGGGGCTTGGGAAAAACTGTTTTTT. Its protein is CASSEGQGAWEKLFF.

Only a few counts were recorded for this clone. The rearrangement joins TRBV25-1 to TRBJ2-7, with no clear D. This CDR3 has 14 amino acids. Germline CDR1 and CDR2: MGHDK and SYGVNS. The V end lost 8 bases, the J end lost 2 bases, and 16 bases lay between the germline ends. The DNA for the CDR3 is TGTGCCAGCGCGGAAGTCTCACCCCCCTACGAGCAGTACTTC. Amino acids: CASAEVSPPYEQYF.